Given below is one T cell receptor beta chain in context. Antigen specificity is unknown. Trimming stripped 4 bases from V and 0 bases from J, with 12 bases between. CDR1 is LGHNA, CDR2 YSLEER, per germline. CDR3 length: 15 residues. This record belongs to a study of T cells in localized non-small cell lung cancer. Repertoires were generated with immunoSEQ multiplex PCR, while TCRdb's copy carries only in-frame clones and drops some. The sample has 25,000 to 40,000 clones, about 80% seen once; the top ten hold roughly 15%. Study findings and constraints: Paired adjacent lung recovered a median around 62 of the top 100 tumor clones.

Sequencing used peripheral blood, obtained before any cancer treatment. The TCR was taken from a male donor aged 60 or older with stage III squamous cell lung carcinoma. The J gene is TRBJ1-1, the V gene TRBV4-3; D possibly corresponds to TRBD1 (5 bases). Written as DNA, the CDR3 is TGCGCCAGCAGCCCGCTGGGGGAAGTGAACACTGAAGCTTTCTTT. This translates into CASSPLGEVNTEAFF.